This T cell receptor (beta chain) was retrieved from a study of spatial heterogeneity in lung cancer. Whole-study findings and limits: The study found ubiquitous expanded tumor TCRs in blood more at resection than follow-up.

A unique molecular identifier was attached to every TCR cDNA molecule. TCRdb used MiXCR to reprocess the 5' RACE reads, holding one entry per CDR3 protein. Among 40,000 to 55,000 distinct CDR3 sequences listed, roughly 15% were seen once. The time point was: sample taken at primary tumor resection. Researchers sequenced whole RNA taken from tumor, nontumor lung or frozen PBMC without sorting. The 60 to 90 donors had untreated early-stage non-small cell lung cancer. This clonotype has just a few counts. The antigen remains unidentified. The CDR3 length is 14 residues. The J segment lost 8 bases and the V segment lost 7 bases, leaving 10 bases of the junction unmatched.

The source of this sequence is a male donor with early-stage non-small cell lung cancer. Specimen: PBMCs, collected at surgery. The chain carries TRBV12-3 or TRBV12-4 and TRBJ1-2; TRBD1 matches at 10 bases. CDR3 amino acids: CASTADRGHGGYTF. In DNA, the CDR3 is TGTGCCAGCACCGCCGACAGGGGGCATGGGGGCTACACCTTC.